The T cell receptor (beta chain) described here comes from a study of blood T cell repertoires in COVID-19. Overall study context: Sites in the United States, Italy and Spain provided acute and convalescent COVID-19 samples. Sources were T cells, B-cell-depleted T cells, or PBMCs; the material itself was cDNA or gDNA.

Germline CDR1 reads SGHVS; CDR2 reads FQNEAQ. Trimming removed 5 bases from V and 2 bases from J; junction bases left unmatched: 12. The CDR3 sequence is 16 residues long. In the original workflow: From reference gene primer amplification, estimates of nucleated cell counts were derived. Here immunoSEQ multiplex PCR was the method, and the copy in TCRdb shows in-frame clones only, minus some. That table gives V, J and clone size, and the DNA gave D and trimming. The sample includes some 350,000 clones, about 86% of them seen just once. The sequenced material came from peripheral blood. The V and J genes are TRBV7-8 and TRBJ2-7; 7 nucleotides agree with TRBD1. The receptor's source is a man aged 30-40 years with active or convalescent COVID-19. CDR3 residues: CASSIHRGRAPYEQYF. CDR3 bases: TGTGCCAGCAGCATTCACAGGGGCAGGGCTCCCTACGAGCAGTACTTC.